This TCR beta chain appears in the sequencing data of a study of T cell responses to AZD1222 COVID-19 vaccine (dated by TCRdb to the early 2020s). With respect to the entire study: AZD1222 recipients given second doses at about 4 weeks or at about 12 weeks were pooled, since spike-specific TCR depth and breadth were not found to differ between the two schedules. TCR sequencing was performed for over 230 trial participants, of whom some 200 were given two doses of AZD1222 and around 26 were given two doses of MenACWY control vaccine. Trial participants were enrolled by age into 18-55, 56-69 and 70-plus year subgroups, with 148, 28 and 57 TCR-sequenced participants respectively.

Findings and caveats that apply to the study as a whole: Because no day 14 peak-response samples were available, repertoires were characterized only after the peak T cell response. Reportedly, close to half of the unique spike-specific TCRs recognized epitopes lying outside the regions that are mutated in the B.1.351 and B.1.1.7 variants. The 56-69-year group was small, and its depth increase did not reach significance, likely because of low power. After two AZD1222 doses, spike-specific TCR breadth and depth were significantly higher than at day 0 and than in MenACWY recipients. Vaccine-associated CD4 TCRs spanned the whole spike protein, with dominant responses in regions 160-218 and 743-854. Conclusions about previously exposed vaccinees are limited, since just 5 or 6 AZD1222 recipients were seropositive for SARS-CoV-2 at baseline. Participants were mostly white British and included more females than males, and it was suggested by the authors that clonal diversity may have been underestimated.

The CDR3 regions of human TCRbeta chains were analyzed by immunosequencing. The authors' pipeline ran thus. TCRs in the repertoires were matched against a reference library of SARS-CoV-2-specific TCRs that had been generated with the MIRA antigen-specificity platform. Breadth meant the fraction of unique TCRs that were SARS-CoV-2-associated, whereas depth meant the fraction of total T cells that were SARS-CoV-2-associated. Using the MIRA data, each spike-specific TCR was mapped to the spike region that the TCR reacts to and placed in a CD4 or CD8 class. Log10-transformed breadth and depth values were compared by one-way ANOVA with Sidak's multiple comparisons tests. TCRdb stores this immuneACCESS table with in-frame sequences only. Part of the clones is absent; in the studies checked, under half of the shortfall reflects unresolved V genes, and no reason is known for the rest. V and J calls and clone size come straight from that table; D and trimming were deduced from the DNA. Across this sample there are roughly 190,000 clones, with roughly 93% seen only once. 0.99% of the sample lies in the top ten.

Per the publication, the time point label means: baseline before first vaccination. Vaccinee samples were obtained from the UK trials COV001 and COV002, which included a single-blind randomized controlled phase 2/3 trial of AZD1222 (ChAdOx1 nCoV-19) in healthy adults. For TCRbeta chain sequencing, PBMC samples from trial participants were taken at day 0 and at day 28 after the second dose. Note on this clone: This receptor's antigen is unknown. No much larger clone exists at a distance of one base, and base qualities are not known.

The source material was peripheral blood, sampled on day 0 of AZD1222 vaccination. This receptor was obtained from an adult in good health.

The CDR3 protein: CASSPRTGRWQPQHF. In nucleotide form, the sequence is TGTGCCAGCAGTCCGAGGACAGGTCGTTGGCAGCCCCAGCATTTT. This chain joins TRBV27 to TRBJ1-5, with 7 middle bases fitting TRBD1. Clipping removes 5 bases from V and 7 bases from J, with 11 as the unmatched junction base count. Spanning cysteine to phenylalanine, the CDR3 consists of 15 amino acids. Only CDR3 DNA is held: 45 bases, read in frame from base 1. The germline V gene (reference sequence) supplies CDR1 MNHEY and CDR2 SMNVEV.